One sample yielded the 22 T cell receptor beta chains listed below, sequenced in a study of T cell repertoires in cytomegalovirus infection. Their target antigens are unknown. TCRdb fed the reads into MiXCR, producing one record per CDR3 protein. Of hundreds of thousands of distinct CDR3 sequences listed, approximately 46% are singletons. Material: cultured PBMCs, obtained from culture after CMV antigen stimulation. The receptors were sampled from a human donor in good health (CMV status not recorded). Some clones in this sample may be carry-over from other donors' samples.

This clonotype was counted only a few times. CDR3 nucleotide sequence: TGCGCCAGCAGCCAAGTCGGGGGGGCAGGGACTGAAGCTTTCTTT. Amino acid sequence: CASSQVGGAGTEAFF. The rearrangement uses TRBV4-1 and TRBJ1-1; TRBD1 might be the D (6 bases). Trimming shortened V by 1 base and J by 5 bases, and 14 bases separated the two germline ends. Per the germline V gene, CDR1 is MGHRA and CDR2 is YSYEKL. The CDR3 runs to 15 residues.

This chain joins TRBV6-1 and TRBJ1-6, with TRBD1 matching 7 bases. The CDR3 runs to 13 residues. Trimming removed 11 bases from V and 7 bases from J; junction bases left unmatched: 8. Germline CDR1 is MNHNS and CDR2 is SASEGT. CDR3 sequence (DNA): TGTGCCGGCAAAAGGGACAGCAATTCACCCCTCCACTTT. Translating it yields CAGKRDSNSPLHF.

This clonotype was counted a few times. The V and J genes are TRBV6-1 and TRBJ2-2, with 7 bases identical to TRBD1. The junction had 10 bases not matched to a gene; V was cut back by 6 bases and J by 6 bases. Germline values: CDR1 MNHNS, CDR2 SASEGT. This CDR3 is 15 amino acids long. The DNA for the CDR3 is TGTGCCAGCAGCTCAGACAGGGTCAGGGCCGGGGAGCTGTTTTTT. This sequence encodes CASSSDRVRAGELFF.

This chain connects TRBV12-3 or TRBV12-4 to TRBJ2-7; 8 nucleotides line up with TRBD1. Germline trimming cut 3 bases from V and 5 bases from J; bases unmatched to any gene: 12. This CDR3 contains 16 residues. The CDR3 sequence: CASSFSDRAWTNEQYF. As DNA, the CDR3 is TGTGCCAGCAGTTTCTCGGACAGGGCTTGGACTAACGAGCAGTACTTC.

This clonotype came up a few times. This chain joins TRBV11-2 and TRBJ1-1, with D uncertain. CDR3 length: 13 amino acids. Trimming shortened V by 11 bases and J by 0 bases, and 13 bases separated the two germline ends. The germline V gene encodes CDR1 SGHAT and CDR2 FQNNGV. The CDR3 DNA sequence: TGTGCCGCCTCTCGGGTATTGAACACTGAAGCTTTCTTT. This codes for CAASRVLNTEAFF.

The chain joins TRBV12-3 or TRBV12-4 to TRBJ1-3; 10 nucleotides agree with TRBD1. The CDR3 is 16 amino acids. With 3 bases clipped from V and 6 bases from J, the junction kept 8 bases outside the gene matches. The CDR3: CASSLSGGTGENTIYF. CDR3 coding DNA: TGTGCCAGCAGTTTGTCCGGGGGGACAGGGGAAAACACCATATATTTT.

V usage is TRBV7-2 and J usage is TRBJ2-3; D unclear. Trimming shortened V by 5 bases and J by 5 bases, and 8 bases separated the two germline ends. Germline V gives CDR1 SGHTA, CDR2 FQGNSA. The CDR3 spans 12 residues. The CDR3 DNA is TGTGCCAGCAGCCCGATACAAGATACGCAGTATTTT. Its translation is CASSPIQDTQYF.

The V gene is TRBV19, the J gene TRBJ1-5, with D possibly TRBD1 on 6 matching bases. CDR3 size: 15 residues. With 5 bases removed from V and 2 bases from J, the gap between germline ends came to 13 bases. Per germline, CDR1 LNHDA and CDR2 SQIVND (reference sequence). The CDR3 here is CASSSRGWGNQPQHF. The CDR3 DNA sequence: TGTGCCAGTAGTTCCAGGGGTTGGGGCAATCAGCCCCAGCATTTT.

V and J are TRBV4-1 and TRBJ2-2, with TRBD2 matching 14 bases. The V gene end was trimmed by 3 bases and the J gene end by 0 bases; junction bases not matched to a gene: 3. The CDR3 consists of 18 residues. Germline V lookup: CDR1 MGHRA, CDR2 YSYEKL. The CDR3 coding sequence is TGCGCCAGCAGCCAGGGACTAGCGGGAGACGCGAACACCGGGGAGCTGTTTTTT. As protein: CASSQGLAGDANTGELFF.

This chain uses TRBV12-3 or TRBV12-4 with TRBJ2-3; no clear D. Trimming left V 6 bases short and J 4 bases short, with 14 bases between. CDR3 size: 14 residues. This chain's CDR3 is CASSYAMGPDTQYF. Written as DNA, the CDR3 is TGTGCCAGCAGCTATGCTATGGGTCCAGATACGCAGTATTTT.

This clonotype was counted between two and nine times. The V gene is TRBV27, the J gene TRBJ2-3; D is possibly TRBD2 (6 bases). The germline V and J ends were trimmed by 5 bases and 8 bases, with 8 bases remaining between them. The CDR3 contains 11 residues. The germline V gene encodes CDR1 MNHEY and CDR2 SMNVEV (reference sequence). CDR3 loop: CASSNGGTQYF. CDR3 bases: TGTGCCAGCAGTAACGGGGGTACGCAGTATTTT.

This chain joins TRBV20-1 and TRBJ1-5, with 8 bases aligning to TRBD1. This CDR3 contains 18 residues. CDR1 is DFQATT and CDR2 is SNEGSKA in the germline V gene (reference sequence). V lost 0 bases to trimming and J lost 4 bases; unmatched junction nucleotides: 14. CDR3 sequence reads: CSARDGTTGTGVNQPQHF. The CDR3 region has the DNA TGCAGTGCTAGAGACGGGACAACCGGGACAGGCGTAAATCAGCCCCAGCATTTT.

This clonotype was picked up many times. The genes are TRBV7-2 and TRBJ2-5; D is ambiguous. CDR3 length: 11 amino acids. V shed 3 bases and J shed 5 bases, with 4 bases lying between them. The germline V gene has CDR1 SGHTA and CDR2 FQGNSA. For the CDR3, the DNA is TGTGCCAGCAGCTTGTGGGAGACCCAGTACTTC. It translates to CASSLWETQYF.

The rearrangement uses TRBV11-2 and TRBJ2-5; D call uncertain. The CDR3 totals 16 residues. Germline V lookup: CDR1 SGHAT, CDR2 FQNNGV. With 0 bases removed from V and 5 bases from J, the gap between germline ends came to 16 bases. The CDR3 loop is CASSLDAGLPMETQYF. Written as DNA, the CDR3 is TGTGCCAGCAGCTTAGACGCCGGTCTCCCAATGGAGACCCAGTACTTC.

On this clonotype: At one end, the junction sequence differs from germline, possibly due to a read error. The chain has TRBV13 and TRBJ1-6; 7 positions match TRBD1. Germline assignment: CDR1 PRHDT and CDR2 FYEKMQ (reference sequence). The CDR3 extends over 14 amino acids. The DNA of the CDR3 is TGCGCCAGCAGCCCCGGGACAGAATATTCACCCCTCCACTTT. Protein sequence: CASSPGTEYSPLHF.

This clonotype appeared a few times. Written as DNA, the CDR3 is TGTGCTAGTGCCTTAGGTCAAGAGACCCAGTACTTC. It yields the protein CASALGQETQYF. V gene TRBV12-5 combines with J gene TRBJ2-5; D gene unclear. V lost 7 bases and J 2 bases, leaving 8 bases between the germline ends. CDR1 LGHNT and CDR2 FRNRAP come from the germline V gene. This CDR3 is 12 amino acids long.

This clonotype has just a few counts. The rearrangement links TRBV7-2 to TRBJ2-3, with D tentatively TRBD1 (6 bases). V lost 7 bases and J 7 bases, leaving 18 bases between the germline ends. Germline-derived CDR1 and CDR2 are SGHTA and FQGNSA. The CDR3 is 14 amino acids. CDR3 amino acids: CASTLDSVLNTQYF. The CDR3 region has the DNA TGTGCCAGCACCCTGGACAGCGTGCTAAATACGCAGTATTTT.

With respect to this clonotype: Mismatch with germline at one junction end may stem from a read error. The rearrangement joins TRBV12-3 or TRBV12-4 to TRBJ1-5; 7 bases line up with TRBD1. CDR3 length equals 15 residues. The CDR3 region has the DNA TGTGCCAGCAGCCAAACCGGACAGGCGGGGTCGCCCCGGCATTTT. Translation: CASSQTGQAGSPRHF.

This clonotype was seen more than once but under ten times. V usage is TRBV5-1 and J usage is TRBJ2-5; the D gene is possibly TRBD2 (6 bases). Between the trimmed V and J ends, which lost 7 bases and 4 bases, there was a span of 14 bases. Germline CDR1 reads SGHRS; CDR2 reads YFSETQ. The CDR3 consists of 13 residues. The CDR3 DNA is TGCGCCAGCCGGCGGGAAGGGCTAGAGACCCAGTACTTC. Amino acid sequence: CASRREGLETQYF. Supplemented by reference TRBV5-1 and TRBJ2-5, the full variable domain reads KAGVTQTPRYLIKTRGQQVTLSCSPISGHRSVSWYQQTPGQGLQFLFEYFSETQRNKGNFPGRFSGRQFSNSRSEMNVSTLELGDSALYLCASRREGLETQYFGPGTRLLVL.

The chain has TRBV6-1 and TRBJ2-7; TRBD2 agrees at 13 bases. J was trimmed by 5 bases and V by 8 bases; bases with no gene match: 9. CDR3 length: 15 residues. The V gene's germline CDR1 is MNHNS and CDR2 SASEGT. CDR3 region: CASGKTSGGFDEQYF. CDR3 DNA sequence: TGTGCCAGCGGAAAGACTAGCGGGGGGTTCGACGAGCAGTACTTC.

The chain has TRBV7-8 and TRBJ2-3; D unresolved. Germline V gives CDR1 SGHVS, CDR2 FQNEAQ. Trimming took 3 bases from V and 3 from J, leaving 13 bases between them. This CDR3 region has 15 residues. The CDR3 DNA sequence: TGTGCCAGCAGCTTTGGCTCTATGGGTACAGATACGCAGTATTTT. It encodes CASSFGSMGTDTQYF. The whole variable domain, remainder taken from reference TRBV7-8 and TRBJ2-3, is GAGVSQSPRYKVAKRGQDVALRCDPISGHVSLFWYQQALGQGPEFLTYFQNEAQLDKSGLPSDRFFAERPEGSVSTLKIQRTQQEDSAVYLCASSFGSMGTDTQYFGPGTRLTVL.

This clonotype has a handful of counts. This chain links TRBV10-3 with TRBJ2-3; no reliable D call. The germline gives CDR1 ENHRY, CDR2 SYGVKD. V was clipped by 6 bases and J by 2 bases, with 12 bases between them. CDR3 size: 14 residues. CDR3 DNA: TGTGCCATCAGCGAAGGACCGACCACAGATACGCAGTATTTT. This gives the protein CAISEGPTTDTQYF.